The clone carrying this T cell receptor (beta chain) was recorded many times. These data are taken from a study of glioma-infiltrating T cells. The CDR3 contains 16 residues. Germline lookup yields CDR1 WNHNN and CDR2 SYGVQD (reference sequence). The V and J ends lost 5 bases and 3 bases, in that order; junction bases with no gene match: 5. Amplification of TCR alpha and beta CDR3 regions from RNA used iRepertoire nested multiplex PCR. MiXCR, applied by TCRdb to the multiplex PCR reads, yields one record per CDR3 protein. The table lists about 94,000 distinct CDR3 sequences, 20% to 25% of them singletons.

The J gene is TRBJ2-3, the V gene TRBV10-1, with TRBD2 matching 13 bases. The receptor was isolated from a human donor with low-grade glioma or glioblastoma, undergoing nonglioma brain surgery, or in good health (not recorded which). Material: glioma tissue, nonneoplastic brain tissue, or PBMCs (not recorded which). This CDR3 is CASSSGLAGSTDTQYF. The CDR3 DNA sequence: TGCGCCAGCAGTTCGGGACTAGCGGGATCGACAGATACGCAGTATTTT.